This T cell receptor beta chain is from a study of blood T cells in healthy people across ages. This CDR3 region has 16 residues. J was trimmed by 8 bases and V by 1 base; bases with no gene match: 4. Germline CDR1 and CDR2: SEHNR and FQNEAQ (reference sequence). The second PCR ran roughly 7 to 11 cycles with a sample-barcoded 5' primer and J-beta primers. Using its own MiXCR run on the 5' RACE reads, TCRdb lists one record per CDR3 protein. The sample includes around 940,000 distinct CDR3 sequences, roughly half of them seen just once. This receptor was taken from a woman aged 55-70 years in good health. The sample comprised blood. J is TRBJ2-1 and V is TRBV7-9; TRBD2 matches 14 bases. CDR3 bases: TGTGCCAGCAGCTTAGGGACTAGCGGGAGGTTCGATGAGCAGTTCTTC. This gives the protein CASSLGTSGRFDEQFF.